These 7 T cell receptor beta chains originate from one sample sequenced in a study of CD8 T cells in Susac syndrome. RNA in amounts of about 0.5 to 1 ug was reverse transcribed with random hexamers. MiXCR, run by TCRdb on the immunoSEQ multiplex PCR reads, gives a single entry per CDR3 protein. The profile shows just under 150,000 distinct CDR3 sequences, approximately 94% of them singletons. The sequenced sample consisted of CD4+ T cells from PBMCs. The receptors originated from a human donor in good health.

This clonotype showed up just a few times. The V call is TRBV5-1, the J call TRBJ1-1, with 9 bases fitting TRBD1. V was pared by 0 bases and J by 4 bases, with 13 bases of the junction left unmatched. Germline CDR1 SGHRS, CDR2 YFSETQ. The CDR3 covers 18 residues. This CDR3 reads CASSLVGQGISGSTEAFF. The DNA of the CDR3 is TGCGCCAGCAGCTTGGTGGGACAGGGAATAAGTGGTAGCACTGAAGCTTTCTTT.

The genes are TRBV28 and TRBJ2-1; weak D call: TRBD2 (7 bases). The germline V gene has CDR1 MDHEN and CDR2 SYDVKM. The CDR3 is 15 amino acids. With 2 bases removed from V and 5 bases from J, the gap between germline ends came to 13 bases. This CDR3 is CASSLGGGADNEQFF. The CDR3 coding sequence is TGTGCCAGCAGTTTAGGTGGGGGGGCCGACAATGAGCAGTTCTTC. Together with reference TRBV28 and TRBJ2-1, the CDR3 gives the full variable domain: DVKVTQSSRYLVKRTGEKVFLECVQDMDHENMFWYRQDPGLGLRLIYFSYDVKMKEKGDIPEGYSVSREKKERFSLILESASTNQTSMYLCASSLGGGADNEQFFGPGTRLTVL.

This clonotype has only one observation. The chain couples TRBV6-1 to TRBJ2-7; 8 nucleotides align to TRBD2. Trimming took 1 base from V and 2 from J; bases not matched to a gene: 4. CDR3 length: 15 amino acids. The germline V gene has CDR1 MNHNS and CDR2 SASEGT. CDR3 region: CASSEVVSGTYEQYF. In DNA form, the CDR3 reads TGTGCCAGCAGTGAAGTGGTTAGCGGGACCTACGAGCAGTACTTC.

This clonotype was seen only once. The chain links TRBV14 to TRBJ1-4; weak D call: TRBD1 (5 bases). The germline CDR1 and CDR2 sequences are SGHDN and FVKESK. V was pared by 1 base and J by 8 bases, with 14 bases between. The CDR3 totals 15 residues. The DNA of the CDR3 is TGTGCCAGCAGCCAAGTGGGGAGAAAGGGGGAAAAACTGTTTTTT. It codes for CASSQVGRKGEKLFF.

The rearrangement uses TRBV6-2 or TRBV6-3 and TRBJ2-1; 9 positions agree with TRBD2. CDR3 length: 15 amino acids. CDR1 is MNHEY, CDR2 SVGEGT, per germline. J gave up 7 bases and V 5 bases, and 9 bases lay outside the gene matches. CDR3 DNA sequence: TGTGCCAGCAGTCCTGCGGGACTAGCAATGAATGAGCAGTTCTTC. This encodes CASSPAGLAMNEQFF.

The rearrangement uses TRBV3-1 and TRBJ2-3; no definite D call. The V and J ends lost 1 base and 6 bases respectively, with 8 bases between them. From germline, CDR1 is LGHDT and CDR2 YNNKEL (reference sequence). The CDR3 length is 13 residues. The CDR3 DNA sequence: TGTGCCAGCAGCCAAGCGCTGGGGGATACGCAGTATTTT. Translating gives CASSQALGDTQYF.

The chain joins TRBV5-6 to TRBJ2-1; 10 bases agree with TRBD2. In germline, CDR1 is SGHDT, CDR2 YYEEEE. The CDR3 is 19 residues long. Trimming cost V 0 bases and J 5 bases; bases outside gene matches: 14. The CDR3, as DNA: TGTGCCAGCAGCTTGGTTAGGCTAGCGGGAGCGGGACTTAACAATGAGCAGTTCTTC. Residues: CASSLVRLAGAGLNNEQFF.